Presented here are 4 T cell receptor beta chains from one specimen sequenced in a study of cytomegalovirus exposure and HLA in healthy donors. PCR employed 60 Vbeta and 13 Jbeta primers. Measured with immunoSEQ multiplex PCR; TCRdb has only the in-frame clones, and not every one. The sample gives around 190,000 clones, 60% to 80% of which show up once; about 2.8% is in the top ten. The sequenced sample consisted of PBMCs. The receptors shown here come from a woman in her twenties or thirties in good health and CMV-seronegative.

This chain links TRBV5-4 with TRBJ1-2; D may be TRBD1 (5 bases). CDR1 is SGHNT, CDR2 YYREEE, per germline (reference sequence). This CDR3 region has 13 residues. Between the trimmed V and J ends, which lost 0 bases and 6 bases, there was a span of 9 bases. DNA for the CDR3: TGTGCCAGCAGCTTGGCGGGGGTCGATGGCTACACCTTC. Amino acid sequence: CASSLAGVDGYTF.

J is TRBJ2-7 and V is TRBV10-3, with TRBD2 identical over 14 bases. With 11 bases clipped from V and 0 bases from J, the junction kept 9 bases outside the gene matches. Germline CDR1 is ENHRY and CDR2 is SYGVKD. The CDR3 covers 16 residues. The DNA of the CDR3 is TGTGCCGCCGGGACTAGCGGGGGCAGGAGCTCCTACGAGCAGTACTTC. Translated, it gives CAAGTSGGRSSYEQYF.

Only a few counts were recorded for this clone. V gene TRBV28 combines with J gene TRBJ2-1, with D possibly TRBD2 on 5 matching bases. The length of the CDR3 is 14 residues. CDR1 is MDHEN, CDR2 SYDVKM, per germline. Trimming removed 8 bases from V and 3 bases from J, with 14 bases in between. Written as DNA, the CDR3 is TGTGCCAGCTGGACTGCTCGGAACTACAATGAGCAGTTCTTC. Translating gives CASWTARNYNEQFF.

The V gene is TRBV27, the J gene TRBJ2-3, with TRBD2 matching 9 bases. The V segment lost 9 bases and the J segment 0 bases; nucleotides outside the gene matches: 4. The CDR3 loop spans 14 amino acids. CDR1 and CDR2 (germline): MNHEY, SMNVEV (reference sequence). CDR3 region: CASKGLASTDTQYF. In nucleotides, the CDR3 is TGTGCCAGTAAGGGACTAGCAAGCACAGATACGCAGTATTTT.